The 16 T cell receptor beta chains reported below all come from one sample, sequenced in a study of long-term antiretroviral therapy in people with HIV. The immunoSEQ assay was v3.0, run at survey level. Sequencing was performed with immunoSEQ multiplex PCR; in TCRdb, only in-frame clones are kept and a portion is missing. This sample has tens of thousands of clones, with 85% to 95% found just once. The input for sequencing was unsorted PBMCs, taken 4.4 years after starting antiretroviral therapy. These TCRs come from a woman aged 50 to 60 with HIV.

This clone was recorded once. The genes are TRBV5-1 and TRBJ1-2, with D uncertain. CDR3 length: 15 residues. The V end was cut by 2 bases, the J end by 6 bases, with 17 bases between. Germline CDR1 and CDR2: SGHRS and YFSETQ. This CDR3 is CASSFVPGETNGYTF. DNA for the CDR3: TGCGCCAGCAGCTTCGTCCCCGGAGAAACTAATGGCTACACCTTC.

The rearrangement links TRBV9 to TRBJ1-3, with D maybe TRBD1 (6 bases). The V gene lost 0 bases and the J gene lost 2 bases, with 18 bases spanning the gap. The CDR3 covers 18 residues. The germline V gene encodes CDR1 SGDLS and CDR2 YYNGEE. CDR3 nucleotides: TGTGCCAGCAGCGTAGGGTCCGTCTTATGGGGGCCTGGAAACACCATATATTTT. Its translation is CASSVGSVLWGPGNTIYF.

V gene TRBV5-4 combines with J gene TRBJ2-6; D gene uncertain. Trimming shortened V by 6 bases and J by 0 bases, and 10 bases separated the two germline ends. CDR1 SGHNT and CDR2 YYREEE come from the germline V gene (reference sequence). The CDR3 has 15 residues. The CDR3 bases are TGTGCCAGCATAAAGGATCTCTCTGGGGCCAACGTCCTGACTTTC. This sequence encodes CASIKDLSGANVLTF.

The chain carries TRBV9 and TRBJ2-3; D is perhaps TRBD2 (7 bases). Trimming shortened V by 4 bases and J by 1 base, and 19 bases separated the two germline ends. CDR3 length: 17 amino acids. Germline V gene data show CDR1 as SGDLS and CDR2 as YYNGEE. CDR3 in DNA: TGTGCCAGCAGCCCGTTGGGGGGGGGCTCCGGCACAGATACGCAGTATTTT. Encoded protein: CASSPLGGGSGTDTQYF.

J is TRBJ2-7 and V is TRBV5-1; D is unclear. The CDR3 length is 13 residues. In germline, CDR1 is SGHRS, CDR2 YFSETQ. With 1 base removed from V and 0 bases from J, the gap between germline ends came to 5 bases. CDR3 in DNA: TGCGCCAGCAGCTTGTCGAGCTCCTACGAGCAGTACTTC. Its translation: CASSLSSSYEQYF.

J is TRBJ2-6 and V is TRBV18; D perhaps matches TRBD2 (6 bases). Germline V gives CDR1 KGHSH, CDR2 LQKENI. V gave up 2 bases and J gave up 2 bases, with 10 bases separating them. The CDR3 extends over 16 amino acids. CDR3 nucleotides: TGTGCCAGCTCACCAAGGCGGGACGCTGGGGCCAACGTCCTGACTTTC. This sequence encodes CASSPRRDAGANVLTF.

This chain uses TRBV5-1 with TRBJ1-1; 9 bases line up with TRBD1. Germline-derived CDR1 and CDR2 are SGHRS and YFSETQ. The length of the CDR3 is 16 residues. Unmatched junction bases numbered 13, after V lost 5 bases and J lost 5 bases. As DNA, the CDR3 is TGCGCCAGCAGACTAAACCCGGGACAGGGAATTACTGAAGCTTTCTTT. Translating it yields CASRLNPGQGITEAFF.

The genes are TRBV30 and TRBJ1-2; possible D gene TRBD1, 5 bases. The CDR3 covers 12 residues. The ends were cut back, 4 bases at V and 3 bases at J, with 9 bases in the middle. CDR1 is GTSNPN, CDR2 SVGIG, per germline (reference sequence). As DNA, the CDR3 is TGTGCCTGGAACGGGGGGGACTATGGCTACACCTTC. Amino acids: CAWNGGDYGYTF.

The CDR3 DNA reads as TGTGCCAGCAGCCCAATAGCGGGGATGGGCACAGATACGCAGTATTTT. It is translated as CASSPIAGMGTDTQYF. The chain carries TRBV7-2 and TRBJ2-3; the match to TRBD2 covers 8 bases. Per germline, CDR1 SGHTA and CDR2 FQGNSA. CDR3 length: 16 residues. The V segment lost 5 bases and the J segment 1 base; nucleotides outside the gene matches: 8.

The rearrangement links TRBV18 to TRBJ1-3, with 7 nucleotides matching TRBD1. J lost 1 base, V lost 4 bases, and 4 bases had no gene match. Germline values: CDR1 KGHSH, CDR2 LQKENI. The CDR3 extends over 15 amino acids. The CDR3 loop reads CASSHGQVSGNTIYF. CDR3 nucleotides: TGTGCCAGCTCACACGGACAGGTTTCTGGAAACACCATATATTTT.

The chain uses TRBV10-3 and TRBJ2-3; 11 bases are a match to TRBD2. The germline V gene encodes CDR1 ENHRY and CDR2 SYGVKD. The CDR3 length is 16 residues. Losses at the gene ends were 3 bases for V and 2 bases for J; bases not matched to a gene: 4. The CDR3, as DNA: TGTGCCATCAGTGACAGACTAGCGGGGAACACAGATACGCAGTATTTT. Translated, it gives CAISDRLAGNTDTQYF.

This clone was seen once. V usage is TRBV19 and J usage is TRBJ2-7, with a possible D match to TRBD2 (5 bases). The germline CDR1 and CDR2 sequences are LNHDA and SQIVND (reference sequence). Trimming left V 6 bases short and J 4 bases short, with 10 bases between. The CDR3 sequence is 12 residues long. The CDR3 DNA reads TGTGCCAGTAGGTCCGGGAAATACGAGCAGTACTTC. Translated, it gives CASRSGKYEQYF.

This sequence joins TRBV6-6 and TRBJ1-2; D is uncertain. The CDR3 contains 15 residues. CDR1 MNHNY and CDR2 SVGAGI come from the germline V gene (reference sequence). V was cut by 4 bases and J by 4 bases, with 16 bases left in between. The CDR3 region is CASSSGRTLFYGYTF. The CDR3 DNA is TGTGCCAGCAGTTCCGGACGGACGCTCTTCTATGGCTACACCTTC.

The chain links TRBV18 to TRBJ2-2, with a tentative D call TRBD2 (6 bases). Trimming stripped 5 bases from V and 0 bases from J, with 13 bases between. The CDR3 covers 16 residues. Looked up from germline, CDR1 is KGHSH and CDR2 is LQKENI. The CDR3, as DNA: TGTGCCAGCTCAGCCACGTCGGGGGCGAACACCGGGGAGCTGTTTTTT. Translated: CASSATSGANTGELFF.

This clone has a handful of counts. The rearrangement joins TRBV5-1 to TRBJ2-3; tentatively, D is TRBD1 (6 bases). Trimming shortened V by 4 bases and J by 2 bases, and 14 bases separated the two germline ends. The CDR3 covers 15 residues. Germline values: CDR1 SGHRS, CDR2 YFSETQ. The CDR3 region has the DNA TGCGCCAGCAGCGCCCGACAGGTGAACACAGATACGCAGTATTTT. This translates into CASSARQVNTDTQYF.

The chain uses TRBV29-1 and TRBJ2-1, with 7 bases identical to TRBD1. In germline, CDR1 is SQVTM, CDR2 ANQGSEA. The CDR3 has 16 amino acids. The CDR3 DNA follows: TGCAGTTTGGAAACAGGGGCGAGACCCTACTACAATGAGCAGTTCTTC. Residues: CSLETGARPYYNEQFF.